This T cell receptor beta chain was sequenced in a study of T-cell memory formation after mild COVID-19. The V gene's germline CDR1 is ENHRY and CDR2 SYGVKD. CDR3 size: 16 residues. The junction had 8 bases not matched to a gene; V was cut back by 0 bases and J by 7 bases. Study findings and constraints: Contracting CD8+ clones were enriched in EMRA, CD4+ mainly in CM and EM.

As to this clonotype: Its antigen remains unidentified.

Via MiXCR, TCRdb re-called the 5' RACE reads, giving one row per CDR3 protein. In the table there are more than 150,000 distinct CDR3 sequences, around 21% of which are singletons. What was sequenced was PBMCs or a T cell subset sorted from them (not recorded which). This sequence originates from an adult woman who had mild COVID-19 (a few samples of this study predate the infection). Cell type and time point are not known. The J gene is TRBJ2-7, the V gene TRBV10-3; 11 bases are a match to TRBD1. The CDR3 loop reads CAISESGQGATGEQYF. Here the CDR3 DNA reads TGTGCCATCAGTGAGTCCGGACAGGGGGCGACCGGGGAGCAGTACTTC.